The rows below give T cell receptor beta chains drawn from one sample of a study of vaccination and CD4 T cells after COVID-19. These receptors' antigens are unknown. TCRdb reanalysed the PCR reads using MiXCR and keeps one entry per CDR3 protein. The data show approximately 21,000 distinct CDR3 sequences, around 60% seen once. Material: CD4+ T cells from blood, cultured in vitro, obtained after SARS-CoV-2 vaccination. These receptors were collected from a human donor who received a COVID-19 vaccine. Both conserved end residues are part of each CDR3. The D gene is left open where the match is weak. Size values are once, few and many counts, or a class for expanded clones, and some rows have none.

D gene: NA; clone size: NA; V gene: TRBV10-1; CDR3 length: 16; J gene: TRBJ2-6; CDR3 DNA: TGCGCCAGCAGTGAGTCCGGGGACTCTGGGGCCAACGTCCTGACTTTC; CDR3 protein: CASSESGDSGANVLTF
D gene: NA; clone size: NA; V gene: TRBV5-1; CDR3 length: 15; J gene: TRBJ1-2; CDR3 DNA: TGCGCCAGCAGGAGCGGCACAGGGACAAACTATGGCTACACCTTC; CDR3 protein: CASRSGTGTNYGYTF
D gene: NA; clone size: NA; V gene: TRBV27; CDR3 length: 15; J gene: TRBJ1-6; CDR3 DNA: TGTGCCAGCAGTTTATTTAGCTCCTATAATTCACCCCTCCACTTT; CDR3 protein: CASSLFSSYNSPLHF
D gene: NA; clone size: NA; V gene: TRBV2; CDR3 length: 15; J gene: TRBJ1-3; CDR3 DNA: TGTGCCAGCACTCGGGACATCGCCTCTGGAAACACCATATATTTT; CDR3 protein: CASTRDIASGNTIYF
D gene: TRBD1; clone size: few; V gene: TRBV14; CDR3 length: 14; J gene: TRBJ1-3; CDR3 DNA: TGTGCCAGCAGCCATTTGGACAGGGGAAACACCATATATTTT; CDR3 protein: CASSHLDRGNTIYF
D gene: TRBD1; clone size: NA; V gene: TRBV2; CDR3 length: 15; J gene: TRBJ1-2; CDR3 DNA: TGTGCCAGCAGTGTGGGGACAGCAGATTCTTATGGCTACACCTTC; CDR3 protein: CASSVGTADSYGYTF
D gene: TRBD1; clone size: NA; V gene: TRBV5-1; CDR3 length: 15; J gene: TRBJ2-2; CDR3 DNA: TGCGCCAGCAGCCGGGGACAGGGCCGGCCCGGGGAGCTGTTTTTT; CDR3 protein: CASSRGQGRPGELFF
D gene: TRBD1; clone size: NA; V gene: TRBV10-3; CDR3 length: 13; J gene: TRBJ1-1; CDR3 DNA: TGTGCCATGCGACAGGGGGCGCGCACTGAAGCTTTCTTT; CDR3 protein: CAMRQGARTEAFF
D gene: NA; clone size: NA; V gene: TRBV7-8; CDR3 length: 15; J gene: TRBJ2-2; CDR3 DNA: TGTGCCAGCAGCTTAGCGGGCCTGTCTACCGGGGAGCTGTTTTTT; CDR3 protein: CASSLAGLSTGELFF
D gene: TRBD1; clone size: NA; V gene: TRBV20-1; CDR3 length: 14; J gene: TRBJ1-5; CDR3 DNA: TGCAGTGCAAAGGGACAGGGTAAAACTCAGCCCCAGCATTTT; CDR3 protein: CSAKGQGKTQPQHF
D gene: TRBD1; clone size: NA; V gene: TRBV20-1; CDR3 length: 14; J gene: TRBJ1-2; CDR3 DNA: TGCAGTGCTAGACCCAGGGACAGGGACTATGGCTACACCTTC; CDR3 protein: CSARPRDRDYGYTF
D gene: NA; clone size: NA; V gene: TRBV6-1; CDR3 length: 15; J gene: TRBJ1-1; CDR3 DNA: TGTGCCAGCAGTGCAAACCTAGGTTTGTACCCTGAAGCTTTCTTT; CDR3 protein: CASSANLGLYPEAFF
D gene: NA; clone size: few; V gene: TRBV19; CDR3 length: 11; J gene: TRBJ2-2; CDR3 DNA: TGTGCCAGTAGTCGTACCGGGGAGCTGTTTTTT; CDR3 protein: CASSRTGELFF
D gene: TRBD2; clone size: few; V gene: TRBV20-1; CDR3 length: 17; J gene: TRBJ2-3; CDR3 DNA: TGCAGTGCTAGAGGGGGCGGGGGGGCCTATAGAGAAGATACGCAGTATTTT; CDR3 protein: CSARGGGGAYREDTQYF
D gene: TRBD2; clone size: NA; V gene: TRBV7-9; CDR3 length: 16; J gene: TRBJ2-3; CDR3 DNA: TGTGCCAGCAGCAATATAGCGGGGGGAAAGGCAGATACGCAGTATTTT; CDR3 protein: CASSNIAGGKADTQYF
D gene: NA; clone size: NA; V gene: TRBV19; CDR3 length: 15; J gene: TRBJ1-5; CDR3 DNA: TGTGCCAGTAGAAGCGAAGCAGGGTCAAATCAGCCCCAGCATTTT; CDR3 protein: CASRSEAGSNQPQHF
D gene: TRBD1; clone size: NA; V gene: TRBV2; CDR3 length: 14; J gene: TRBJ2-5; CDR3 DNA: TGTGCCAGCAGGGAGACAGGGTTTCAAGAGACCCAGTACTTC; CDR3 protein: CASRETGFQETQYF
D gene: NA; clone size: NA; V gene: TRBV19; CDR3 length: 12; J gene: TRBJ1-1; CDR3 DNA: TGTGCCAGTAGTATAGCACGGGCTGAAGCTTTCTTT; CDR3 protein: CASSIARAEAFF
D gene: NA; clone size: NA; V gene: TRBV19; CDR3 length: 12; J gene: TRBJ1-5; CDR3 DNA: TGTGCCAGTAGTACAGGGAATCAGCCCCAGCATTTT; CDR3 protein: CASSTGNQPQHF
D gene: TRBD1; clone size: NA; V gene: TRBV20-1; CDR3 length: 16; J gene: TRBJ1-4; CDR3 DNA: TGCAGTGCTAGAGACCTCCTGCAGGGGGCTTATGAAAAACTGTTTTTT; CDR3 protein: CSARDLLQGAYEKLFF
D gene: TRBD2; clone size: once; V gene: TRBV24-1; CDR3 length: 16; J gene: TRBJ2-3; CDR3 DNA: TGTGCCACCAGTGATCCCTCAGCGGGGGGGCCAGATACGCAGTATTTT; CDR3 protein: CATSDPSAGGPDTQYF
D gene: TRBD1; clone size: NA; V gene: TRBV7-2; CDR3 length: 16; J gene: TRBJ2-5; CDR3 DNA: TGTGCCAGCAGCTTATCGGGACAGTTAGACCAAGAGACCCAGTACTTC; CDR3 protein: CASSLSGQLDQETQYF
D gene: TRBD2; clone size: NA; V gene: TRBV7-9; CDR3 length: 16; J gene: TRBJ2-2; CDR3 DNA: TGTGCCAGCCCCATAGGTCGGGGGGCGAACACCGGGGAGCTGTTTTTT; CDR3 protein: CASPIGRGANTGELFF
D gene: TRBD2; clone size: NA; V gene: TRBV20-1; CDR3 length: 13; J gene: TRBJ2-7; CDR3 DNA: TGCAGTGCCAAGGGACTAGCGTTCTACGAGCAGTACTTC; CDR3 protein: CSAKGLAFYEQYF
D gene: NA; clone size: few; V gene: TRBV21-1; CDR3 length: 14; J gene: TRBJ1-6; CDR3 DNA: TGTGCCAGCACCCATGTGGGGTCCTTCTCACCCCTCCACTTT; CDR3 protein: CASTHVGSFSPLHF
D gene: TRBD2; clone size: NA; V gene: TRBV27; CDR3 length: 15; J gene: TRBJ2-1; CDR3 DNA: TGTGCCAGCAGTGCCCGTCGGGGGGAGTACAATGAGCAGTTCTTC; CDR3 protein: CASSARRGEYNEQFF
D gene: TRBD1; clone size: medium-sized; V gene: TRBV20-1; CDR3 length: 14; J gene: TRBJ1-1; CDR3 DNA: TGCAGTGCTTCACCGACAGGGGGGGGCACTGAAGCTTTCTTT; CDR3 protein: CSASPTGGGTEAFF
D gene: NA; clone size: NA; V gene: TRBV20-1; CDR3 length: 14; J gene: TRBJ1-1; CDR3 DNA: TGCAGTGCTAGAGGGGGGACACTGAACACTGAAGCTTTCTTT; CDR3 protein: CSARGGTLNTEAFF
D gene: NA; clone size: NA; V gene: TRBV2; CDR3 length: 14; J gene: TRBJ2-7; CDR3 DNA: TGTGCCAGCAGACGGGACATAAACTCCTACGAGCAGTACTTC; CDR3 protein: CASRRDINSYEQYF
D gene: NA; clone size: NA; V gene: TRBV4-1; CDR3 length: 14; J gene: TRBJ2-3; CDR3 DNA: TGCGCCAGCAGCCGAGACGGGGGTTCAGATACGCAGTATTTT; CDR3 protein: CASSRDGGSDTQYF
D gene: NA; clone size: medium-sized; V gene: TRBV5-1; CDR3 length: 16; J gene: TRBJ1-2; CDR3 DNA: TGCGCCAGCAGCACTAGAGGCGTAGACGCTAACTATGGCTACACCTTC; CDR3 protein: CASSTRGVDANYGYTF
D gene: NA; clone size: NA; V gene: TRBV28; CDR3 length: 16; J gene: TRBJ2-7; CDR3 DNA: TGTGCCAGCAGTTACTGCCCCGGGACTTATCTTTGCGAGCAGTACTTC; CDR3 protein: CASSYCPGTYLCEQYF
D gene: NA; clone size: once; V gene: TRBV7-9; CDR3 length: 14; J gene: TRBJ1-2; CDR3 DNA: TGTGCCAGCTCGGGCCAGGGACTTAACTATGGCTACACCTTC; CDR3 protein: CASSGQGLNYGYTF
D gene: NA; clone size: few; V gene: TRBV7-9; CDR3 length: 14; J gene: TRBJ1-3; CDR3 DNA: TGTGCCAGCTGGAGCACGAACTCTGGAAACACCATATATTTT; CDR3 protein: CASWSTNSGNTIYF
D gene: TRBD2; clone size: few; V gene: TRBV19; CDR3 length: 16; J gene: TRBJ2-7; CDR3 DNA: TGTGCCAGTAGTACCGGGGGGGCCACTTCTACCTACGAGCAGTACTTC; CDR3 protein: CASSTGGATSTYEQYF
D gene: TRBD1; clone size: few; V gene: TRBV5-6; CDR3 length: 16; J gene: TRBJ1-1; CDR3 DNA: TGTGCCAGCACCTTTCGCGGGACAGGGTTTAGGACTGAAGCTTTCTTT; CDR3 protein: CASTFRGTGFRTEAFF
D gene: TRBD1; clone size: NA; V gene: TRBV5-1; CDR3 length: 15; J gene: TRBJ2-5; CDR3 DNA: TGCGCCAGCAGCCGTTTAACAGGGGGCCAGGAGACCCAGTACTTC; CDR3 protein: CASSRLTGGQETQYF
D gene: NA; clone size: few; V gene: TRBV30; CDR3 length: 13; J gene: TRBJ2-5; CDR3 DNA: TGTGCCTGGAGTGACTCCACCGGGTTAACCCAGTACTTC; CDR3 protein: CAWSDSTGLTQYF
D gene: TRBD2; clone size: NA; V gene: TRBV7-8; CDR3 length: 16; J gene: TRBJ2-5; CDR3 DNA: TGTGCCAGCAGCTTGTTAGCGGGGGGGAGGTCGGAGACCCAGTACTTC; CDR3 protein: CASSLLAGGRSETQYF
D gene: TRBD2; clone size: NA; V gene: TRBV5-4; CDR3 length: 18; J gene: TRBJ2-5; CDR3 DNA: TGTGCCAGCAGCTACGGGACTAGCGGGGGGGCGTTTTTTGAGACCCAGTACTTC; CDR3 protein: CASSYGTSGGAFFETQYF
D gene: TRBD1; clone size: NA; V gene: TRBV6-5; CDR3 length: 15; J gene: TRBJ1-5; CDR3 DNA: TGTGCCAGCAGTTTGGGACAGGGCAGCAATCAGCCCCAGCATTTT; CDR3 protein: CASSLGQGSNQPQHF
D gene: NA; clone size: NA; V gene: TRBV30; CDR3 length: 14; J gene: TRBJ2-3; CDR3 DNA: TGTGCCTGGAGTCGGGAGATCAGCACAGATACGCAGTATTTT; CDR3 protein: CAWSREISTDTQYF
D gene: NA; clone size: NA; V gene: TRBV2; CDR3 length: 13; J gene: TRBJ2-4; CDR3 DNA: TGTGCCAGCAGCCGGGACACTGAAAACATTCAGTACTTC; CDR3 protein: CASSRDTENIQYF
D gene: NA; clone size: NA; V gene: TRBV7-3; CDR3 length: 16; J gene: TRBJ2-5; CDR3 DNA: TGTGCCAGCAGCTTAAGCTCCCGCGGGGACTCGGAGACCCAGTACTTC; CDR3 protein: CASSLSSRGDSETQYF